Sequencing of this T cell receptor beta chain was carried out in a study of a mutant IDH1 vaccine in newly diagnosed glioma. This CDR3 is built from 14 residues. V was trimmed by 3 bases and J by 7 bases, leaving 18 bases between them. CDR1 is GTSNPN and CDR2 is SVGIG in the germline V gene (reference sequence). Specified time point: week 47, end of study. Vaccination comprised doses that each held 300 ug of mutant IDH1 20-mer peptide, plus topical imiquimod. Eight vaccinations reached patients in weeks 1, 3, 5, 7, 11, 15, 19 and 23. Findings of the study overall: Among all patients, vaccine-induced immune responses occurred in around 93%.

The table lists this clone with a few counts. What it binds is not known. Measured with immunoSEQ multiplex PCR; TCRdb has only the in-frame clones, and not every one. The sample includes over 75,000 clones, 80% to 90% seen only once; the top ten take 5.2%. The TCR originated in a man in his forties or fifties with glioma. The chain recombines TRBV30 with TRBJ1-2; D unclear. This material consisted of PBMCs, taken from a glioma patient whose treatment included an IDH1 peptide vaccine. CDR3 residues: CAWRTHHEGFGYTF. CDR3 DNA sequence: TGTGCCTGGAGGACCCATCATGAGGGATTTGGCTACACCTTC.